The present TCR beta chain was sequenced within a study of cytomegalovirus exposure and HLA in healthy donors. Study results and caveats: Researchers reported that a few CMV-associated chains were confirmed in vitro as CMV antigen-specific.

The PCR contained 60 Vbeta and 13 Jbeta primers. Data came from immunoSEQ multiplex PCR; TCRdb stores just in-frame clones and leaves some out. The sample comprises about 84,000 clones, roughly 64% of which are singletons, and over 14% rests with the top ten. As regards this clone: Its target is unknown.

Germline V gives CDR1 SGHDT, CDR2 YYEEEE. This CDR3 is built from 15 residues. V shed 2 bases and J shed 0 bases, with 12 bases lying between them. V gene TRBV5-6 combines with J gene TRBJ2-7; TRBD2 is a possible D gene (6 bases). This receptor was identified in a woman between 35 and 50 years old in good health and CMV-seropositive. Sample: PBMCs. The CDR3 sequence: CASSFRLGLSYEQYF. The CDR3 region has the DNA TGTGCCAGCAGCTTTAGACTAGGACTCTCCTACGAGCAGTACTTC.